The 15 T cell receptor beta chains presented below share a single source sample, sequenced in a study of T cell responses to AZD1222 COVID-19 vaccine. Profiling relied on immunoSEQ multiplex PCR, and the TCRdb table lists in-frame clones only, not all of them. Of tens of thousands of clones in the sample, roughly 84% were seen once. Sequencing used peripheral blood, obtained on day 0 of AZD1222 vaccination. These TCRs come from an adult in good health.

This chain connects TRBV11-1 to TRBJ1-1; D unresolved. Germline V lookup: CDR1 SGHAT, CDR2 FQDESV (reference sequence). Between the trimmed V and J ends, which lost 5 bases and 0 bases, there was a span of 13 bases. The CDR3 is 15 residues long. The DNA for the CDR3 is TGTGCCAGCAGCCGGGCCGGGTTCTTGAACACTGAAGCTTTCTTT. It translates to CASSRAGFLNTEAFF.

In this sample, this clone turned up a few times. The CDR3 protein is CASSLGGIATNYGYTF. The CDR3 coding sequence is TGTGCCAGCAGCTTAGGAGGTATTGCGACAAACTATGGCTACACCTTC. The genes are TRBV7-2 and TRBJ1-2; D ambiguous. From germline, CDR1 is SGHTA and CDR2 FQGNSA. This CDR3 is 16 amino acids long. Trimming cost V 1 base and J 2 bases, with 14 bases left between them.

The genes are TRBV5-5 and TRBJ1-2; D not certain. V lost 0 bases and J lost 0, with 9 bases in between. CDR1 and CDR2 from the germline V gene are SGHKS and YYEKEE (reference sequence). The CDR3 has 15 amino acids. For the CDR3, the DNA is TGTGCCAGCAGCTTGGAGGAGGGATCTAACTATGGCTACACCTTC. Amino acid sequence: CASSLEEGSNYGYTF.

This clone was observed a handful of times. The V gene is TRBV28, the J gene TRBJ2-1; 10 bases fit TRBD2. V gave up 3 bases and J gave up 2 bases; unmatched junction bases: 1. Per the germline V gene, CDR1 is MDHEN and CDR2 is SYDVKM. This CDR3 spans 15 amino acids. The CDR3 sequence: CASSFSGGTYNEQFF. The CDR3 DNA reads as TGTGCCAGCAGTTTTAGCGGGGGGACCTACAATGAGCAGTTCTTC.

This clone has only one observation. The CDR3 spells CASSYSMVSDTQYF. The CDR3 coding sequence is TGTGCCAGCAGTTACTCGATGGTGAGCGATACGCAGTATTTT. The V call is TRBV6-5, the J call TRBJ2-3; D remains unclear. CDR1 is MNHEY and CDR2 is SVGAGI in the germline V gene. The CDR3 sequence is 14 residues long. With 0 bases removed from V and 6 bases from J, the gap between germline ends came to 10 bases.

The genes are TRBV7-2 and TRBJ2-7; maybe TRBD1 (5 bases). The CDR3 covers 13 residues. Trimming left V 2 bases short and J 0 bases short, with 5 bases between. Germline CDR1 reads SGHTA; CDR2 reads FQGNSA. CDR3 loop: CASSLRGSYEQYF. As DNA, the CDR3 is TGTGCCAGCAGCTTAAGGGGCTCCTACGAGCAGTACTTC.

The chain joins TRBV5-4 to TRBJ1-4; TRBD1 aligns across 7 bases. The J segment lost 5 bases and the V segment lost 4 bases, leaving 8 bases of the junction unmatched. Germline loops: CDR1 SGHNT, CDR2 YYREEE (reference sequence). The CDR3 loop spans 15 amino acids. In DNA, the CDR3 is TGTGCCAGCAGCAAGGGGGCTGACAGAAATGAAAAACTGTTTTTT. This translates into CASSKGADRNEKLFF.

This clone has a single count. The V call is TRBV6-2 or TRBV6-3, the J call TRBJ2-7, with D possibly called TRBD1 or TRBD2 (5 bases each). Germline values: CDR1 MNHEY, CDR2 SVGEGT. V shed 0 bases and J shed 6 bases, with 12 bases lying between them. The CDR3 sequence is 14 residues long. The CDR3 reads CASSYSPRGREQYF. For the CDR3, the DNA is TGTGCCAGCAGTTACTCTCCTAGGGGACGCGAGCAGTACTTC.

The chain combines TRBV21-1 with TRBJ1-4. TRBV21-1 is given as a pseudogene. CDR3 size: 15 residues. CDR3 amino acids: CASSKVGREVEKLFF. CDR3 bases: TGTGCCAGCAGCAAAGTGGGTAGGGAGGTAGAAAAACTGTTTTTT.

The rearrangement links TRBV3-1 (or the pseudogene TRBV3-2) to TRBJ2-7; 8 nucleotides align to TRBD2. J lost 5 bases, V lost 1 base, and 16 bases had no gene match. Germline loops: CDR1 LGHDT, CDR2 YNNKEL (reference sequence). The CDR3 sequence is 18 residues long. Here the CDR3 DNA reads TGTGCCAGCAGCCAAGTGGGCCCGGGAGCGGGGGTTCGGAACGAGCAGTACTTC. This codes for CASSQVGPGAGVRNEQYF.

V is TRBV7-9 and J is TRBJ1-3; D ambiguous. V lost 0 bases, J lost 0 bases, and 15 bases lay in between. The length of the CDR3 is 18 residues. Germline CDR1 reads SEHNR; CDR2 reads FQNEAQ (reference sequence). CDR3 sequence reads: CASSLAGGSFFSGNTIYF. Here the CDR3 DNA reads TGTGCCAGCAGCTTAGCGGGTGGCAGTTTTTTCTCTGGAAACACCATATATTTT.

The rearrangement uses TRBV6-5 and TRBJ1-2; no clear D. With 8 bases removed from V and 7 bases from J, the gap between germline ends came to 8 bases. Germline V gives CDR1 MNHEY, CDR2 SVGAGI. CDR3 size: 10 residues. CDR3 sequence reads: CASYSSGYTF. The CDR3 DNA reads as TGTGCCAGCTACAGTAGTGGCTACACCTTC.

The rearrangement links TRBV7-2 to TRBJ2-7, with TRBD1 matching 11 bases. V gave up 1 base and J gave up 4 bases; unmatched junction bases: 3. Germline CDR1 SGHTA, CDR2 FQGNSA. The CDR3 contains 15 residues. CDR3 region: CASSLGTGGEYEQYF. Written as DNA, the CDR3 is TGTGCCAGCAGCTTAGGGACAGGGGGCGAGTACGAGCAGTACTTC. Together with reference TRBV7-2 and TRBJ2-7, the CDR3 gives the full variable domain: GAGVSQSPSNKVTEKGKDVELRCDPISGHTALYWYRQSLGQGLEFLIYFQGNSAPDKSGLPSDRFSAERTGGSVSTLTIQRTQQEDSAVYLCASSLGTGGEYEQYFGPGTRLTVT.

The chain carries TRBV28 and TRBJ1-6, with unresolved D. Trimming removed 9 bases at V and 5 bases at J, with 17 bases between. CDR3 length equals 15 residues. Germline V CDR1 and CDR2: MDHEN, SYDVKM. The CDR3 DNA reads TGTGCCAGTGCCTCTGACACGGGTAATAATTCACCCCTCCACTTT. Protein: CASASDTGNNSPLHF.

CDR3 bases: TGTGCCAGCAGCTCACTAACGGCGGGAGAGCAGTTCTTC. Translated: CASSSLTAGEQFF. The V and J genes are TRBV11-2 and TRBJ2-1; perhaps TRBD2 as D (6 bases). Germline V CDR1 and CDR2: SGHAT, FQNNGV. V dropped 4 bases and J dropped 10 bases, with 14 bases sitting between them. CDR3 length: 13 amino acids.